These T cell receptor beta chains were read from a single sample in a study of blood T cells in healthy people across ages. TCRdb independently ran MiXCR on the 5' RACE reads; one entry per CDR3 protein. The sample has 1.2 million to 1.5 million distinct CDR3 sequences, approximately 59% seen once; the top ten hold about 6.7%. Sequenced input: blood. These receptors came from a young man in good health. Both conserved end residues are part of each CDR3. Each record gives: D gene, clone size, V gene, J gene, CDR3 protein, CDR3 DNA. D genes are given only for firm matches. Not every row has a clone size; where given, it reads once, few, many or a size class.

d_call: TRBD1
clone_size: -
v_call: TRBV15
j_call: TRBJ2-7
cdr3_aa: CATSRPTGTGMYEQYF
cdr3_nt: TGTGCCACCAGCAGACCCACCGGGACAGGGATGTACGAGCAGTACTTC

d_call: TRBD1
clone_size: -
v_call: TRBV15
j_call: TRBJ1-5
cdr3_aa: CATSRRDRGWEPQHF
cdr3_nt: TGTGCCACCAGCAGACGGGACAGGGGCTGGGAGCCCCAGCATTTT

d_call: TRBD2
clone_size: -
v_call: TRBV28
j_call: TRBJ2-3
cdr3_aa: CASSSLGGDTQYF
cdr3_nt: TGTGCCAGCAGTTCCCTCGGGGGGGATACGCAGTATTTT

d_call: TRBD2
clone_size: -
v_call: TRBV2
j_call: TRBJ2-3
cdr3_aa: CASSEGGGVDTQYF
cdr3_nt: TGTGCCAGCAGTGAGGGCGGGGGTGTAGATACGCAGTATTTT

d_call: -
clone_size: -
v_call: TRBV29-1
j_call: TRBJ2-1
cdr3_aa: CSVVSVGATTSTEQFF
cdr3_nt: TGCAGCGTTGTTAGTGTAGGGGCGACTACCTCTACTGAGCAGTTCTTC

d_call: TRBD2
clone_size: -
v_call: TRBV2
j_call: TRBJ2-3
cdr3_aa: CASSAGTSGLTDTQYF
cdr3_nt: TGTGCCAGCAGTGCCGGGACTAGCGGACTCACAGATACGCAGTATTTT

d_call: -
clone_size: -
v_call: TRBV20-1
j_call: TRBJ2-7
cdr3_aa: CSAHTGYEQYF
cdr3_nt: TGCAGTGCTCATACAGGGTACGAGCAGTACTTC

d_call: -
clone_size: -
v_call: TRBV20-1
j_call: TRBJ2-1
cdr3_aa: CSASPGQGAYNEQFF
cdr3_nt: TGCAGTGCTAGTCCAGGGCAGGGAGCCTACAATGAGCAGTTCTTC

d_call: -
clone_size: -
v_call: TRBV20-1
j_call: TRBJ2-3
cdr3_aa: CSARVDGTDTQYF
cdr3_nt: TGCAGTGCTAGAGTGGACGGCACAGATACGCAGTATTTT

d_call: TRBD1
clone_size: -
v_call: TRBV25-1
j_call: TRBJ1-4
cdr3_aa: CASSSIRDRGSEKLFF
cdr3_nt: TGTGCCAGCAGTTCAATCCGGGACAGGGGGTCTGAAAAACTGTTTTTT

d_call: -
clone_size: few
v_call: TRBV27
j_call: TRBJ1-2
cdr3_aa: CASSGGVGYTF
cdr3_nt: TGTGCCTCCTCGGGGGGGGTCGGCTACACCTTC

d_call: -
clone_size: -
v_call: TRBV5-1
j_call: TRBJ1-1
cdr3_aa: CASSLASGIPEAFF
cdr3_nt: TGCGCCAGCAGCTTGGCTTCAGGAATCCCTGAAGCTTTCTTT

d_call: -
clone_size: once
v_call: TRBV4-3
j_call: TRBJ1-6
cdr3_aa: CAGSQDPDPYSPLHF
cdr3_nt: TGCGCCGGCAGCCAAGACCCCGACCCCTATTCACCCCTCCACTTT

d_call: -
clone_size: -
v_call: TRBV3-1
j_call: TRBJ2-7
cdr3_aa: CASSQLPGAYEQYF
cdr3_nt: TGTGCCAGCAGCCAACTACCAGGGGCCTACGAGCAGTACTTC

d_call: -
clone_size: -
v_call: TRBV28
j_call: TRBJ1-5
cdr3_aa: CASSLKGNNQPQHF
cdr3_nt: TGTGCCAGCAGTTTGAAAGGGAATAATCAGCCCCAGCATTTT

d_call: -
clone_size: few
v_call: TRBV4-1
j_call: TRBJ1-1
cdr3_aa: CASSQDVQRNTEAFF
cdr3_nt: TGCGCCAGCAGCCAAGATGTCCAGAGAAACACTGAAGCTTTCTTT

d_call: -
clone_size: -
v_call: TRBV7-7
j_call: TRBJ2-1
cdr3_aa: CASSLEAGRGEQFF
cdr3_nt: TGTGCTAGCAGCTTAGAGGCCGGGCGCGGTGAGCAGTTCTTC

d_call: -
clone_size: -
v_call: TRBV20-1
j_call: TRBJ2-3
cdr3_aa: CSAILGLGGVTDTQYF
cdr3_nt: TGCAGTGCTATCCTTGGGCTCGGGGGCGTCACAGATACGCAGTATTTT

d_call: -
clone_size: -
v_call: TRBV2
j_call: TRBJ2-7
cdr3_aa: CASSEGSGATYEQYF
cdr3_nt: TGTGCCAGCAGTGAGGGTAGCGGAGCGACCTACGAGCAGTACTTC

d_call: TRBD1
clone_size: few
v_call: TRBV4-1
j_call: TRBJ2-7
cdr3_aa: CASSQAGQGLSYEQYF
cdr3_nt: TGCGCCAGCAGCCAAGCCGGACAGGGTCTTAGCTACGAGCAGTACTTC

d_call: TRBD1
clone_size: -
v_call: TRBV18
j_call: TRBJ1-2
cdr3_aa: CASSRDSASPYDGYTF
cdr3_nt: TGTGCCAGCTCACGGGACAGCGCCTCTCCCTATGATGGCTACACCTTC

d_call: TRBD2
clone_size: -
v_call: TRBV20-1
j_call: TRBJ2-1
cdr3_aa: CSARVLAVSSSYNEQFF
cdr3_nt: TGCAGTGCTAGAGTACTAGCGGTATCGAGCTCCTACAATGAGCAGTTCTTC

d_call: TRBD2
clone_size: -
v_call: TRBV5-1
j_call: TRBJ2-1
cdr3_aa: CASHLGLAGGGSYNEQFF
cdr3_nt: TGCGCCAGCCATCTCGGGCTAGCGGGAGGAGGATCCTACAATGAGCAGTTCTTC

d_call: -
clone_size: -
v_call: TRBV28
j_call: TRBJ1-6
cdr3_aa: CAVGGESYNSPLHF
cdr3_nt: TGTGCTGTCGGGGGGGAGAGCTATAATTCACCCCTCCACTTT

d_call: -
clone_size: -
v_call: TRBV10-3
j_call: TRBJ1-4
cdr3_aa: CAISTDSTTNEKLFF
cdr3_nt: TGTGCCATCAGCACCGACAGTACAACTAATGAAAAACTGTTTTTT

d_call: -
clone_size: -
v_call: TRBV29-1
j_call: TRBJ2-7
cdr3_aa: CSGTTGQSYEQYF
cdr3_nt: TGCAGCGGCACGACAGGACAATCCTACGAGCAGTACTTC

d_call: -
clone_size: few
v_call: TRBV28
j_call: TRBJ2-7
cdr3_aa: CASSHQGLRYEQYF
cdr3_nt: TGTGCCAGCAGTCACCAGGGGCTAAGGTACGAGCAGTACTTC

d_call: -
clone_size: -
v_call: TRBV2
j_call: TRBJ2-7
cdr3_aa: CASSKEGLSLVYEQYF
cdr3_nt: TGTGCCAGCAGTAAGGAGGGTCTCTCGCTGGTTTACGAGCAGTACTTC

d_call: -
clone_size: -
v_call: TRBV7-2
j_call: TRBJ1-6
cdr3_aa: CASSPRQAAYNSPLHF
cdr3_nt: TGTGCCAGCAGCCCCAGACAAGCCGCCTATAATTCACCCCTCCACTTT

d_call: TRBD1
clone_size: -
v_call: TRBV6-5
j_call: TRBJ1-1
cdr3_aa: CASSGRTGGRAEAFF
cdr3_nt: TGTGCCAGCAGTGGAAGGACAGGGGGTAGGGCTGAAGCTTTCTTT

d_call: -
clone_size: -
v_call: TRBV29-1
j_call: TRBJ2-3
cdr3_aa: CSAGATSTDTQYF
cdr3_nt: TGCAGCGCCGGGGCAACTAGCACAGATACGCAGTATTTT

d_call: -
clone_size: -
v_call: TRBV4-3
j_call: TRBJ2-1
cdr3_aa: CASSQGNMGWGHNEQFF
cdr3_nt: TGCGCCAGCAGCCAAGGTAATATGGGTTGGGGTCACAATGAGCAGTTCTTC

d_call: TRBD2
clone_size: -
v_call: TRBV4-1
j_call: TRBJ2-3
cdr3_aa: CASSQSPTGLAGGLVTDTQYF
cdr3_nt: TGCGCCAGCAGCCAATCACCAACGGGACTAGCGGGAGGGCTTGTCACAGATACGCAGTATTTT

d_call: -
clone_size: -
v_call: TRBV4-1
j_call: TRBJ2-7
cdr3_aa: CASSQVGRNYEQYF
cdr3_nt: TGCGCCAGCAGCCAAGTGGGACGGAACTACGAGCAGTACTTC

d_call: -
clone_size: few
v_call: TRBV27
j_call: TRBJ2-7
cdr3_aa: CASSLSAGGGYEQYF
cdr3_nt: TGTGCCAGCAGTTTATCGGCAGGGGGAGGCTACGAGCAGTACTTC

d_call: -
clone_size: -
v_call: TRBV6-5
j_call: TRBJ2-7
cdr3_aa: CASGVRRGTYEQYF
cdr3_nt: TGTGCCAGCGGCGTACGGCGGGGAACATACGAGCAGTACTTC

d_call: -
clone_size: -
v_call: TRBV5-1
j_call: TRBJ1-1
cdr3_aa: CASSAITVNTEAFF
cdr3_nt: TGCGCCAGCAGCGCCATAACGGTGAACACTGAAGCTTTCTTT

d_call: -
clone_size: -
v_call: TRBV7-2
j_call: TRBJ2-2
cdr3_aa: CASTMSYGGELFF
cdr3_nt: TGTGCCAGCACCATGTCATATGGGGGGGAGCTGTTTTTT

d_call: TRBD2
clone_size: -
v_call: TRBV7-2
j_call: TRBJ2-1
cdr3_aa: CASSPTLAGIYNEQFF
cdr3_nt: TGTGCCAGCAGCCCTACCCTAGCGGGGATCTACAATGAGCAGTTCTTC

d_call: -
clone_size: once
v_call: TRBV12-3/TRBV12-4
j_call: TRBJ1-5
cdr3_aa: CASSYVRGQPQHF
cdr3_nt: TGTGCCAGCAGTTACGTCCGTGGCCAGCCCCAGCATTTT

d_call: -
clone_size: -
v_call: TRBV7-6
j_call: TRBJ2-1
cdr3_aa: CASSPRIEGNEQFF
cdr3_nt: TGTGCCAGCAGCCCAAGAATCGAGGGTAATGAGCAGTTCTTC

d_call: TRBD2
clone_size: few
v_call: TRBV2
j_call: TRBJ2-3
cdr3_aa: CASSDLTSGAYTDTQYF
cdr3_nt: TGTGCCAGCAGTGATTTAACCAGCGGGGCCTACACAGATACGCAGTATTTT

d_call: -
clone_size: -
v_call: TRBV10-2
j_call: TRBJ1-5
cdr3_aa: CASGENQPQHF
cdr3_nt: TGCGCCAGCGGGGAGAATCAGCCCCAGCATTTT

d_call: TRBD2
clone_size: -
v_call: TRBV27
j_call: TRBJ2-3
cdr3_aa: CASSSRLAGGTGDTQYF
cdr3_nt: TGTGCCAGCAGTTCCCGACTAGCGGGAGGGACTGGAGATACGCAGTATTTT

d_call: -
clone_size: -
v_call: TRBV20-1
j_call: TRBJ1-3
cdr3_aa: CSATWTVSGNTIYF
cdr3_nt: TGCAGTGCTACCTGGACGGTCTCTGGAAACACCATATATTTT

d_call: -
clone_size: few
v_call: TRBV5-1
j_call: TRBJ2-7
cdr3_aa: CASSLNGGGVTYEQYF
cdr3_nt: TGCGCCAGCAGCTTGAATGGCGGGGGCGTCACCTACGAGCAGTACTTC

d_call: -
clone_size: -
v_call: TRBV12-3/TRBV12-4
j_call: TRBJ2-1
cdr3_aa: CASSLSTQPGETQFF
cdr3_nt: TGTGCCAGCAGTTTAAGCACTCAACCTGGAGAGACTCAGTTCTTC

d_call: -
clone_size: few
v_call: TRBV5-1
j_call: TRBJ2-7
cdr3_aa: CASSLGDTIYEQYF
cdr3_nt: TGCGCCAGCAGCTTGGGGGACACGATCTACGAGCAGTACTTC

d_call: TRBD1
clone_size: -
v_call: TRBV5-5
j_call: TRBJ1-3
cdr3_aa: CASSSDVGQPSGNTIYF
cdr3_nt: TGTGCCAGCAGCTCCGATGTGGGACAGCCCTCTGGAAACACCATATATTTT

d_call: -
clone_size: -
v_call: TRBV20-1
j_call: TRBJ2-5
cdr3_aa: CSARGIVETQYF
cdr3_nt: TGCAGTGCTAGAGGTATCGTAGAGACCCAGTACTTC